This TCR beta chain is from a study of shared clonotypes between healthy human individuals. Findings of the study overall: A generally larger estimated richness was seen in naive subsets than in memory subsets.

Sorted-subset replicate PCRs used about 200 ng of genomic DNA. This amount corresponded to about 29,000 T cell genomes. Per the original data handling: Quality scores were absent from the junction-only immunoSEQ sequences, so filtering differed. Sequencing was performed with immunoSEQ multiplex PCR; in TCRdb, only in-frame clones are kept and a portion is missing. V and J calls and clone size are copied from that table; D and trimming were computed from the DNA. Of more than 2 million clones listed, 90% to 96% are singletons. About this clone itself: Its target is unknown.

The CDR3 is 13 residues long. The germline gives CDR1 SGHRS, CDR2 YFSETQ. V was pared by 1 base and J by 1 base, with 5 bases between. CD4+ cells yielded CD45RA+ naive and CD45RA-negative memory subsets. The genes are TRBV5-1 and TRBJ1-1; D is ambiguous. Sequences were obtained from naive CD4+ T cells sorted from blood. Noted subset: CD45RA+ positively selected. The source of this sequence is a man between 18 and 35 years old in good health. The CDR3: CASSLLTNTEAFF. DNA for the CDR3: TGCGCCAGCAGCTTGCTCACGAACACTGAAGCTTTCTTT. Supplemented by reference TRBV5-1 and TRBJ1-1, the full variable domain reads KAGVTQTPRYLIKTRGQQVTLSCSPISGHRSVSWYQQTPGQGLQFLFEYFSETQRNKGNFPGRFSGRQFSNSRSEMNVSTLELGDSALYLCASSLLTNTEAFFGQGTRLTVV.